These 10 T cell receptor beta chains came from one sample sequenced in a study of CD8+CD57+ T cells in acquired aplastic anemia. CDR3 and TCR beta VDJ profiling relied on a genomic DNA template. Via MiXCR, TCRdb re-called the reads, giving one row per CDR3 protein. The repertoire holds more than 100,000 distinct CDR3 sequences, with about half as singletons. The material sequenced was sorted CD4+, CD8+, or CD8+CD57+ T cells (not recorded which) from PBMCs. These TCRs come from a human donor in good health, serving as a control.

The sample holds many counts of this clonotype. The V call is TRBV11-3, the J call TRBJ1-2, with 8 bases fitting TRBD1. CDR3 length: 13 residues. Looked up from germline, CDR1 is SGHNT and CDR2 is YENEEA. The V and J ends lost 0 bases and 7 bases, in that order; junction bases with no gene match: 1. CDR3 sequence reads: CASSLEDRAGYTF. The CDR3 DNA reads as TGTGCCAGCAGCTTAGAGGACAGGGCTGGCTACACCTTC.

V is TRBV10-3 and J is TRBJ1-2; 8 bases align to TRBD1. V was clipped by 6 bases and J by 0 bases; unmatched bases: 3. This CDR3 comprises 14 residues. The germline gives CDR1 ENHRY, CDR2 SYGVKD. The CDR3 DNA reads as TGTGCCATCAGGGGGACAGGATCTAACTATGGCTACACCTTC. It yields the protein CAIRGTGSNYGYTF.

The rearrangement links TRBV5-1 to TRBJ1-5; TRBD1 matches at 9 bases. Trimming removed 2 bases from V and 6 bases from J; junction bases left unmatched: 6. Per the germline V gene, CDR1 is SGHRS and CDR2 is YFSETQ. This CDR3 is built from 15 residues. The CDR3 is CASSFGTGWTQPQHF. The CDR3 DNA sequence: TGCGCCAGCAGCTTCGGGACAGGGTGGACTCAGCCCCAGCATTTT.

This clonotype was picked up a small number of times. The V call is TRBV5-4, the J call TRBJ2-1, with a tentative D call TRBD2 (6 bases). The germline V and J ends were trimmed by 1 base and 6 bases, with 14 bases remaining between them. The CDR3 extends over 15 amino acids. Germline CDR1 is SGHNT and CDR2 is YYREEE (reference sequence). The CDR3 sequence is CASSLRGVILNEQFF. CDR3 nucleotide sequence: TGTGCCAGCAGCTTGCGCGGGGTGATTCTCAATGAGCAGTTCTTC.

The V gene is TRBV4-2, the J gene TRBJ1-6, with 7 bases identical to TRBD1. The CDR3 has 18 amino acids. The trim removed 2 bases at V and 10 bases at J, leaving 17 bases unmatched. Germline V lookup: CDR1 LGHNA, CDR2 YNFKEQ. CDR3 sequence reads: CASSQLGGTGATGSPLHF. The CDR3 DNA reads TGTGCCAGCAGCCAACTGGGCGGAACAGGGGCCACGGGGTCACCCCTCCACTTT.

The chain couples TRBV19 to TRBJ2-5; D remains unclear. The CDR3 is made up of 15 amino acids. Per the germline V gene, CDR1 is LNHDA and CDR2 is SQIVND (reference sequence). With 5 bases removed from V and 2 bases from J, the gap between germline ends came to 15 bases. The CDR3 is CASSVSLSVQETQYF. CDR3 bases: TGTGCCAGTAGTGTAAGCCTAAGTGTACAAGAGACCCAGTACTTC.

By its share, this clonotype is medium-sized. The chain recombines TRBV25-1 with TRBJ2-3, with D perhaps matching TRBD2 (6 bases). The V and J ends lost 3 bases and 5 bases respectively, with 12 bases between them. Germline lookup yields CDR1 MGHDK and CDR2 SYGVNS. The CDR3 covers 14 residues. The CDR3 loop is CASSDPGTGDTQYF. Written as DNA, the CDR3 is TGTGCCAGCAGTGATCCCGGGACTGGAGATACGCAGTATTTT.

This clonotype was counted many times. The chain uses TRBV9 and TRBJ2-3, with 8 bases aligning to TRBD2. The ends lost 4 bases at V and 0 bases at J; junction bases unmatched: 10. The CDR3 runs to 17 residues. From germline, CDR1 is SGDLS and CDR2 YYNGEE. DNA of the CDR3: TGTGCCAGCAGCCCAGACCCGGGGGGGCCTAGCACAGATACGCAGTATTTT. Translation gives CASSPDPGGPSTDTQYF.

This clonotype was counted a single time. The J gene is TRBJ1-3, the V gene TRBV12-3 or TRBV12-4; D gene ambiguous. The CDR3 sequence is 14 residues long. The V and J ends lost 3 bases and 3 bases respectively, with 9 bases between them. CDR3 DNA: TGTGCCAGCAGTTTCACATCGGGTGGAAACACCATATATTTT. Translating it yields CASSFTSGGNTIYF.

V usage is TRBV24-1 and J usage is TRBJ2-5, with 7 nucleotides matching TRBD1. With V trimmed by 5 bases and J by 4 bases, 15 bases remained unmatched. This CDR3 is built from 17 residues. Germline lookup yields CDR1 KGHDR and CDR2 SFDVKD. The CDR3 is CATSGRQGCRCGETQYF. CDR3 sequence (DNA): TGTGCCACCAGTGGGAGACAGGGTTGTCGTTGTGGAGAGACCCAGTACTTC.